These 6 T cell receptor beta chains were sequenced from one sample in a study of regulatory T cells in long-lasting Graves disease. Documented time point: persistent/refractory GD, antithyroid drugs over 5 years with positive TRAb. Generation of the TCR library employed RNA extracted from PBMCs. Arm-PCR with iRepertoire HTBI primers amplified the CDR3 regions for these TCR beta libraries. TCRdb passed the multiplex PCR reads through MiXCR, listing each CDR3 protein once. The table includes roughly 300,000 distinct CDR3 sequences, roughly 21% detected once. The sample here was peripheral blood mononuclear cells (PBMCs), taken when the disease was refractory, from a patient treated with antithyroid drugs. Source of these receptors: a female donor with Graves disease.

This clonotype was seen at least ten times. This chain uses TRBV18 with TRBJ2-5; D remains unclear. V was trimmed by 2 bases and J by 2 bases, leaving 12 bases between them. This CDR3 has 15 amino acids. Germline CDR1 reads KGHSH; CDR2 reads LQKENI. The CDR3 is CASSPTVGTQETQYF. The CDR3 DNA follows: TGTGCCAGCTCACCAACGGTCGGTACACAAGAGACCCAGTACTTC. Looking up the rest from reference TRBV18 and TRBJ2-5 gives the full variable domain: NAGVMQNPRHLVRRRGQEARLRCSPMKGHSHVYWYRQLPEEGLKFMVYLQKENIIDESGMPKERFSAEFPKEGPSILRIQQVVRGDSAAYFCASSPTVGTQETQYFGPGTRLLVL.

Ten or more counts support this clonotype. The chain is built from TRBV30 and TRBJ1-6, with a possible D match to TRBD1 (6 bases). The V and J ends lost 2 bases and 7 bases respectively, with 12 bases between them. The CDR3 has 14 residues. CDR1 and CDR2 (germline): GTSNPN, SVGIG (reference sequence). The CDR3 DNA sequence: TGTGCCTGGAGTCTCGGACAGTCGAATTCACCCCTCCACTTT. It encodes CAWSLGQSNSPLHF.

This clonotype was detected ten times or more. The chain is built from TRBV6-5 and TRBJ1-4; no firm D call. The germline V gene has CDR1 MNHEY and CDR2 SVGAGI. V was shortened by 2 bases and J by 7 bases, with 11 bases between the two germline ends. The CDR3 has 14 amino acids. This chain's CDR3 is CASSYGPWSEKLFF. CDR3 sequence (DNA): TGTGCCAGCAGTTACGGTCCCTGGAGTGAAAAACTGTTTTTT.

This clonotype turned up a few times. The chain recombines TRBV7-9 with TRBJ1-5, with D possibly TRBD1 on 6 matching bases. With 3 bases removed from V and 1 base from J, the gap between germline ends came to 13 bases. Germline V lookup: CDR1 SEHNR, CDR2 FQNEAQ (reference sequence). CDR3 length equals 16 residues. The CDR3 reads CASSLEGGASNQPQHF. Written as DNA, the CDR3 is TGTGCCAGCAGCTTGGAGGGGGGGGCGAGCAATCAGCCCCAGCATTTT. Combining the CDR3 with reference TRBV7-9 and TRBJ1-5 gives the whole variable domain DTGVSQNPRHKITKRGQNVTFRCDPISEHNRLYWYRQTLGQGPEFLTYFQNEAQLEKSRLLSDRFSAERPKGSFSTLEIQRTEQGDSAMYLCASSLEGGASNQPQHFGDGTRLSIL.

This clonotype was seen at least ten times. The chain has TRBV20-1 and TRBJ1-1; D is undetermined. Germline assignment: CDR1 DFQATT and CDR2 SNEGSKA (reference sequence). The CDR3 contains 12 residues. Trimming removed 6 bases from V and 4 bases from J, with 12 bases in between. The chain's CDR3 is CSARFQVTEAFF. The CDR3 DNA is TGCAGTGCGAGATTTCAGGTCACTGAAGCTTTCTTT.

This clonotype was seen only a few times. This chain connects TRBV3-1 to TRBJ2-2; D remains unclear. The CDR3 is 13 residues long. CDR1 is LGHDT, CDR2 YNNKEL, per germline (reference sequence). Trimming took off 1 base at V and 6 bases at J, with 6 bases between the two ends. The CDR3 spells CASSQVPPGELFF. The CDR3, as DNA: TGTGCCAGCAGCCAAGTGCCGCCCGGGGAGCTGTTTTTT.